The sequence of this T cell receptor (beta chain) was determined in a study of blood T cell repertoires in COVID-19 (dated by TCRdb to 2020 to 2021). At the level of the whole study: The collaborator samples originated in the United States, Italy and Spain and spanned the acute and convalescent phases of COVID-19. The prospective study material was composed of cDNA or gDNA derived from T cells, B-cell-depleted T cells, or PBMCs. Deeply sampled blood TCRbeta repertoires from subjects exposed to, actively infected with, or recovered from COVID-19 were included in the dataset. The repertoires were released in a freely available public database meant as a resource for research on the immune response to SARS-CoV-2. Samples came from the ongoing ImmuneRACE study (first 160 participants) plus 1,254 subjects from 6 global collaborators. A de-identified subject ID, COVID-19 status, age in years and sex were almost always included in the sample metadata. Where available, HLA class I and class II types were obtained from metadata supplied by the sample provider rather than from assay-based typing.

This clone was seen just once. The antigen this receptor binds is unknown. Per-base qualities were not stored, and no clone one base away is much larger. Broad study findings and their caveats: Clinical and demographic metadata were provided uncurated, with the amount varying by source and participant.

The immunoSEQ Assay, a bias-controlled multiplex PCR, was used to amplify TCRbeta CDR3 regions from genomic DNA. For the original study's pipeline: The number of nucleated cells in each sample was estimated by amplification of reference gene primers within the assay. To quantify the absolute abundance of each unique TCRbeta CDR3 rearrangement, sequence reads were collapsed and filtered. For each sample, productive Simpson clonality was calculated by taking the square root of Simpson's diversity index across productive rearrangements. TCRdb limited this immuneACCESS table to in-frame rearrangements with V and J called. A share of clones is missing; checked studies link under half to unresolved V genes, and the rest is unexplained. V and J calls and clone size are copied from that table; D and trimming were computed from the DNA. The sample contains 150,000 or so clones, roughly 76% of them found a single time. 7% to 9% of the sample rests with the top ten.

Collaborating institutions collected whole blood in K2EDTA tubes following their own protocols. For TCRbeta analysis, collaborator samples were shipped as frozen whole blood, as isolated PBMCs, or as DNA extracted from either sample type. The junction shows trimming of 6 bases on V and 8 bases on J, and the gene matches do not reach 6 bases of it. Including cysteine and phenylalanine, the CDR3 has 13 amino acids. Just CDR3 DNA is preserved here, 39 bases in frame from base 1. Per the germline V gene (reference sequence), MNHEY is the CDR1 and SMNVEV is the CDR2. The sequence derives from a human donor with acute or convalescent COVID-19. The donor label of this sample is uncertain. Material for sequencing was peripheral blood. This chain joins TRBV27 to TRBJ2-7, with 11 bases in between that match TRBD1. In nucleotide form, the sequence is TGTGCCAGCAGCGGGACAGGGGGTAGTAAGCAGTACTTC. Translated, this is CASSGTGGSKQYF.